Presented here are 17 T cell receptor beta chains from one specimen sequenced in a study of cytomegalovirus exposure and HLA in healthy donors (dated by TCRdb to the late 2010s). Receptors were amplified or captured by the immunoSEQ multiplex PCR assay. A mixture of 60 forward primers for TCR Vbeta segments and 13 reverse primers for TCR Jbeta segments was used in the multiplex PCR. This immuneACCESS table, as held by TCRdb, lists in-frame sequences with V and J called but not all clones. Of the missing ones, under half trace to an unresolved V gene in checked studies; the others have no known cause. This sample holds approximately 81,000 clones; 75% to 85% were observed only once. The ten largest account for approximately 3% of the sample. Sequencing input: PBMCs. These TCRs come from a man in his forties or fifties in good health and CMV-seropositive.

The chain's CDR3 is CASGLAGVETQYF. The CDR3 DNA reads TGCGCCAGCGGGCTGGCGGGTGTGGAGACCCAGTACTTC. The J gene is TRBJ2-5, the V gene TRBV4-1; D may be TRBD2 (5 bases). The CDR3 is 13 residues long. Trimming cost V 8 bases and J 5 bases, with 15 bases left between them. Germline V gene sequence: CDR1 MGHRA, CDR2 YSYEKL.

V is TRBV27 and J is TRBJ1-2; D perhaps matches TRBD1 (6 bases). V was trimmed by 5 bases and J by 5 bases, leaving 12 bases between them. Looked up from germline, CDR1 is MNHEY and CDR2 is SMNVEV (reference sequence). The CDR3 covers 13 residues. CDR3 sequence (DNA): TGTGCCAGCAGTCGAACGACAGGTTATGGCTACACCTTC. Translated, it gives CASSRTTGYGYTF.

This chain links TRBV5-1 with TRBJ2-3; 10 bases agree with TRBD1. The trim removed 3 bases at V and 3 bases at J, leaving 10 bases unmatched. This CDR3 is built from 17 residues. Per the germline V gene, CDR1 is SGHRS and CDR2 is YFSETQ. The CDR3: CASSSGRDRGLTDTQYF. CDR3 bases: TGCGCCAGCAGCTCGGGACGCGACAGGGGGCTGACAGATACGCAGTATTTT.

The chain couples TRBV25-1 to TRBJ2-5, with 16 bases aligning to TRBD2. Germline V gene sequence: CDR1 MGHDK, CDR2 SYGVNS. Trimming took 3 bases from V and 0 from J; bases not matched to a gene: 4. This CDR3 region has 18 residues. This chain's CDR3 is CASSEGTSGRGNQETQYF. The CDR3 coding sequence is TGTGCCAGCAGTGAGGGGACTAGCGGGAGGGGGAACCAAGAGACCCAGTACTTC.

This clone was seen only a few times. The chain's CDR3 is CASSYEAMNTEAFF. CDR3 DNA: TGTGCCAGCAGTTATGAAGCTATGAACACTGAAGCTTTCTTT. The chain recombines TRBV6-6 with TRBJ1-1; D not resolved. Looked up from germline, CDR1 is MNHNY and CDR2 is SVGAGI (reference sequence). Trimming pared 3 bases from V and 0 bases from J, leaving 8 bases between. The CDR3 runs 14 residues.

V gene TRBV15 combines with J gene TRBJ1-2; D remains unclear. The V gene's germline CDR1 is LNHNV and CDR2 YYDKDF (reference sequence). The CDR3 contains 13 residues. V lost 0 bases, J lost 5 bases, and 7 bases lay in between. The CDR3, as DNA: TGTGCCACCAGCAGAGACACTCCGTATGGCTACACCTTC. It translates to CATSRDTPYGYTF. Full variable domain (remainder filled in from reference TRBV15 and TRBJ1-2): DAMVIQNPRYQVTQFGKPVTLSCSQTLNHNVMYWYQQKSSQAPKLLFHYYDKDFNNEADTPDNFQSRRPNTSFCFLDIRSPGLGDTAMYLCATSRDTPYGYTFGSGTRLTVV.

The chain employs TRBV18 and TRBJ2-5, with 7 nucleotides matching TRBD2. CDR3 size: 15 residues. The germline V gene encodes CDR1 KGHSH and CDR2 LQKENI. The V segment lost 6 bases and the J segment 4 bases; nucleotides outside the gene matches: 11. The CDR3 sequence is CASSSLAGAGETQYF. CDR3 coding DNA: TGTGCCAGCTCCTCCCTTGCGGGAGCGGGAGAGACCCAGTACTTC. Supplemented by reference TRBV18 and TRBJ2-5, the full variable domain reads NAGVMQNPRHLVRRRGQEARLRCSPMKGHSHVYWYRQLPEEGLKFMVYLQKENIIDESGMPKERFSAEFPKEGPSILRIQQVVRGDSAAYFCASSSLAGAGETQYFGPGTRLLVL.

The J gene is TRBJ2-1, the V gene TRBV7-2, with D tentatively TRBD1 (5 bases). Germline CDR1 is SGHTA and CDR2 is FQGNSA. V was pared by 6 bases and J by 3 bases, with 12 bases between. The length of the CDR3 is 14 residues. The CDR3 here is CASRLDRVYNEQFF. DNA for the CDR3: TGTGCCAGCAGACTCGACAGAGTCTACAATGAGCAGTTCTTC.

The chain has TRBV5-1 and TRBJ2-2, with 8 bases that match TRBD2. V shed 0 bases, J shed 4 bases, and the junction held 8 bases outside the gene matches. This CDR3 is built from 17 residues. The germline gives CDR1 SGHRS, CDR2 YFSETQ. The CDR3 sequence is CASSLAPGRGVTGELFF. The DNA of the CDR3 is TGCGCCAGCAGCTTGGCCCCCGGGAGGGGGGTCACCGGGGAGCTGTTTTTT.

This clone was detected once. The V call is TRBV2, the J call TRBJ2-1, with a tentative D call TRBD2 (6 bases). The CDR3 totals 16 residues. Germline-derived CDR1 and CDR2 are SNHLY and FYNNEI. Between the trimmed V and J ends, which lost 5 bases and 0 bases, there was a span of 14 bases. The CDR3 here is CASSFERVGSYNEQFF. CDR3 sequence (DNA): TGTGCCAGCAGTTTTGAGCGGGTGGGCTCCTACAATGAGCAGTTCTTC. Variable domain in full (rest from reference TRBV2 and TRBJ2-1): EPEVTQTPSHQVTQMGQEVILRCVPISNHLYFYWYRQILGQKVEFLVSFYNNEISEKSEIFDDQFSVERPDGSNFTLKIRSTKLEDSAMYFCASSFERVGSYNEQFFGPGTRLTVL.

This chain links TRBV18 with TRBJ1-2; 7 nucleotides agree with TRBD1. The CDR3 loop spans 15 amino acids. CDR1 and CDR2 from the germline V gene are KGHSH and LQKENI. V trimming: 3 bases; J trimming: 0 bases; junction bases outside the gene matches: 4. CDR3 coding DNA: TGTGCCAGCTCACCTGGGACAGAAGCTAACTATGGCTACACCTTC. Translation gives CASSPGTEANYGYTF.

The rearrangement joins TRBV15 to TRBJ1-5, with a weak D call TRBD1 (6 bases). Germline V lookup: CDR1 LNHNV, CDR2 YYDKDF (reference sequence). The V and J ends lost 3 bases and 6 bases respectively, with 12 bases between them. This CDR3 spans 14 amino acids. The CDR3 DNA is TGTGCCACCAGCAGGGGACAAGATAGTCAGCCCCAGCATTTT. It specifies CATSRGQDSQPQHF.

The V and J genes are TRBV4-3 and TRBJ2-6; TRBD2 matches 14 bases. Per the germline V gene, CDR1 is LGHNA and CDR2 is YSLEER. The CDR3 length is 20 residues. The junction had 5 bases not matched to a gene; V was cut back by 1 base and J by 0 bases. This CDR3 reads CASSQASGLAGDSGANVLTF. As DNA, the CDR3 is TGCGCCAGCAGCCAAGCTTCGGGACTAGCGGGAGACTCTGGGGCCAACGTCCTGACTTTC.

As regards this clone: One junction end disagrees with the germline gene, perhaps due to a read error. The rearrangement uses TRBV7-9 and TRBJ2-1; D possibly corresponds to TRBD2 (6 bases). The CDR3 totals 15 residues. Germline CDR1 is SEHNR and CDR2 is FQNEAQ (reference sequence). The CDR3 reads CSSSLGATSRNEQFF. CDR3 DNA: TGTTCCAGCAGCTTAGGGGCGACTAGTAGGAATGAGCAGTTCTTC.

The rearrangement links TRBV19 to TRBJ2-7; TRBD1 matches at 8 bases. Per germline, CDR1 LNHDA and CDR2 SQIVND (reference sequence). Losses at the gene ends were 5 bases for V and 2 bases for J; bases not matched to a gene: 5. The CDR3 consists of 14 residues. CDR3 DNA: TGTGCCAGTAGTCTCCGCAGGGGGCCCTACGAGCAGTACTTC. Translating gives CASSLRRGPYEQYF.

A word on this clone: Other DNA sequences in the sample encode the same CDR3. The V and J genes are TRBV27 and TRBJ2-1; weak D call: TRBD2 (5 bases). The length of the CDR3 is 16 residues. V lost 3 bases and J 0 bases, leaving 12 bases between the germline ends. Germline V gene data show CDR1 as MNHEY and CDR2 as SMNVEV (reference sequence). CDR3 sequence: CASSFFSSGSYNEQFF. The CDR3 bases are TGTGCCAGCAGTTTTTTTAGCAGCGGCTCCTACAATGAGCAGTTCTTC.

This clone appeared once. The chain links TRBV11-3 to TRBJ2-3; TRBD1 is a possible D gene (6 bases). The length of the CDR3 is 13 residues. Germline CDR1 reads SGHNT; CDR2 reads YENEEA. V was shortened by 4 bases and J by 6 bases, with 11 bases between the two germline ends. The CDR3 coding sequence is TGTGCCAGCAGCTCATGGACAGTGGATACGCAGTATTTT. Translating gives CASSSWTVDTQYF.